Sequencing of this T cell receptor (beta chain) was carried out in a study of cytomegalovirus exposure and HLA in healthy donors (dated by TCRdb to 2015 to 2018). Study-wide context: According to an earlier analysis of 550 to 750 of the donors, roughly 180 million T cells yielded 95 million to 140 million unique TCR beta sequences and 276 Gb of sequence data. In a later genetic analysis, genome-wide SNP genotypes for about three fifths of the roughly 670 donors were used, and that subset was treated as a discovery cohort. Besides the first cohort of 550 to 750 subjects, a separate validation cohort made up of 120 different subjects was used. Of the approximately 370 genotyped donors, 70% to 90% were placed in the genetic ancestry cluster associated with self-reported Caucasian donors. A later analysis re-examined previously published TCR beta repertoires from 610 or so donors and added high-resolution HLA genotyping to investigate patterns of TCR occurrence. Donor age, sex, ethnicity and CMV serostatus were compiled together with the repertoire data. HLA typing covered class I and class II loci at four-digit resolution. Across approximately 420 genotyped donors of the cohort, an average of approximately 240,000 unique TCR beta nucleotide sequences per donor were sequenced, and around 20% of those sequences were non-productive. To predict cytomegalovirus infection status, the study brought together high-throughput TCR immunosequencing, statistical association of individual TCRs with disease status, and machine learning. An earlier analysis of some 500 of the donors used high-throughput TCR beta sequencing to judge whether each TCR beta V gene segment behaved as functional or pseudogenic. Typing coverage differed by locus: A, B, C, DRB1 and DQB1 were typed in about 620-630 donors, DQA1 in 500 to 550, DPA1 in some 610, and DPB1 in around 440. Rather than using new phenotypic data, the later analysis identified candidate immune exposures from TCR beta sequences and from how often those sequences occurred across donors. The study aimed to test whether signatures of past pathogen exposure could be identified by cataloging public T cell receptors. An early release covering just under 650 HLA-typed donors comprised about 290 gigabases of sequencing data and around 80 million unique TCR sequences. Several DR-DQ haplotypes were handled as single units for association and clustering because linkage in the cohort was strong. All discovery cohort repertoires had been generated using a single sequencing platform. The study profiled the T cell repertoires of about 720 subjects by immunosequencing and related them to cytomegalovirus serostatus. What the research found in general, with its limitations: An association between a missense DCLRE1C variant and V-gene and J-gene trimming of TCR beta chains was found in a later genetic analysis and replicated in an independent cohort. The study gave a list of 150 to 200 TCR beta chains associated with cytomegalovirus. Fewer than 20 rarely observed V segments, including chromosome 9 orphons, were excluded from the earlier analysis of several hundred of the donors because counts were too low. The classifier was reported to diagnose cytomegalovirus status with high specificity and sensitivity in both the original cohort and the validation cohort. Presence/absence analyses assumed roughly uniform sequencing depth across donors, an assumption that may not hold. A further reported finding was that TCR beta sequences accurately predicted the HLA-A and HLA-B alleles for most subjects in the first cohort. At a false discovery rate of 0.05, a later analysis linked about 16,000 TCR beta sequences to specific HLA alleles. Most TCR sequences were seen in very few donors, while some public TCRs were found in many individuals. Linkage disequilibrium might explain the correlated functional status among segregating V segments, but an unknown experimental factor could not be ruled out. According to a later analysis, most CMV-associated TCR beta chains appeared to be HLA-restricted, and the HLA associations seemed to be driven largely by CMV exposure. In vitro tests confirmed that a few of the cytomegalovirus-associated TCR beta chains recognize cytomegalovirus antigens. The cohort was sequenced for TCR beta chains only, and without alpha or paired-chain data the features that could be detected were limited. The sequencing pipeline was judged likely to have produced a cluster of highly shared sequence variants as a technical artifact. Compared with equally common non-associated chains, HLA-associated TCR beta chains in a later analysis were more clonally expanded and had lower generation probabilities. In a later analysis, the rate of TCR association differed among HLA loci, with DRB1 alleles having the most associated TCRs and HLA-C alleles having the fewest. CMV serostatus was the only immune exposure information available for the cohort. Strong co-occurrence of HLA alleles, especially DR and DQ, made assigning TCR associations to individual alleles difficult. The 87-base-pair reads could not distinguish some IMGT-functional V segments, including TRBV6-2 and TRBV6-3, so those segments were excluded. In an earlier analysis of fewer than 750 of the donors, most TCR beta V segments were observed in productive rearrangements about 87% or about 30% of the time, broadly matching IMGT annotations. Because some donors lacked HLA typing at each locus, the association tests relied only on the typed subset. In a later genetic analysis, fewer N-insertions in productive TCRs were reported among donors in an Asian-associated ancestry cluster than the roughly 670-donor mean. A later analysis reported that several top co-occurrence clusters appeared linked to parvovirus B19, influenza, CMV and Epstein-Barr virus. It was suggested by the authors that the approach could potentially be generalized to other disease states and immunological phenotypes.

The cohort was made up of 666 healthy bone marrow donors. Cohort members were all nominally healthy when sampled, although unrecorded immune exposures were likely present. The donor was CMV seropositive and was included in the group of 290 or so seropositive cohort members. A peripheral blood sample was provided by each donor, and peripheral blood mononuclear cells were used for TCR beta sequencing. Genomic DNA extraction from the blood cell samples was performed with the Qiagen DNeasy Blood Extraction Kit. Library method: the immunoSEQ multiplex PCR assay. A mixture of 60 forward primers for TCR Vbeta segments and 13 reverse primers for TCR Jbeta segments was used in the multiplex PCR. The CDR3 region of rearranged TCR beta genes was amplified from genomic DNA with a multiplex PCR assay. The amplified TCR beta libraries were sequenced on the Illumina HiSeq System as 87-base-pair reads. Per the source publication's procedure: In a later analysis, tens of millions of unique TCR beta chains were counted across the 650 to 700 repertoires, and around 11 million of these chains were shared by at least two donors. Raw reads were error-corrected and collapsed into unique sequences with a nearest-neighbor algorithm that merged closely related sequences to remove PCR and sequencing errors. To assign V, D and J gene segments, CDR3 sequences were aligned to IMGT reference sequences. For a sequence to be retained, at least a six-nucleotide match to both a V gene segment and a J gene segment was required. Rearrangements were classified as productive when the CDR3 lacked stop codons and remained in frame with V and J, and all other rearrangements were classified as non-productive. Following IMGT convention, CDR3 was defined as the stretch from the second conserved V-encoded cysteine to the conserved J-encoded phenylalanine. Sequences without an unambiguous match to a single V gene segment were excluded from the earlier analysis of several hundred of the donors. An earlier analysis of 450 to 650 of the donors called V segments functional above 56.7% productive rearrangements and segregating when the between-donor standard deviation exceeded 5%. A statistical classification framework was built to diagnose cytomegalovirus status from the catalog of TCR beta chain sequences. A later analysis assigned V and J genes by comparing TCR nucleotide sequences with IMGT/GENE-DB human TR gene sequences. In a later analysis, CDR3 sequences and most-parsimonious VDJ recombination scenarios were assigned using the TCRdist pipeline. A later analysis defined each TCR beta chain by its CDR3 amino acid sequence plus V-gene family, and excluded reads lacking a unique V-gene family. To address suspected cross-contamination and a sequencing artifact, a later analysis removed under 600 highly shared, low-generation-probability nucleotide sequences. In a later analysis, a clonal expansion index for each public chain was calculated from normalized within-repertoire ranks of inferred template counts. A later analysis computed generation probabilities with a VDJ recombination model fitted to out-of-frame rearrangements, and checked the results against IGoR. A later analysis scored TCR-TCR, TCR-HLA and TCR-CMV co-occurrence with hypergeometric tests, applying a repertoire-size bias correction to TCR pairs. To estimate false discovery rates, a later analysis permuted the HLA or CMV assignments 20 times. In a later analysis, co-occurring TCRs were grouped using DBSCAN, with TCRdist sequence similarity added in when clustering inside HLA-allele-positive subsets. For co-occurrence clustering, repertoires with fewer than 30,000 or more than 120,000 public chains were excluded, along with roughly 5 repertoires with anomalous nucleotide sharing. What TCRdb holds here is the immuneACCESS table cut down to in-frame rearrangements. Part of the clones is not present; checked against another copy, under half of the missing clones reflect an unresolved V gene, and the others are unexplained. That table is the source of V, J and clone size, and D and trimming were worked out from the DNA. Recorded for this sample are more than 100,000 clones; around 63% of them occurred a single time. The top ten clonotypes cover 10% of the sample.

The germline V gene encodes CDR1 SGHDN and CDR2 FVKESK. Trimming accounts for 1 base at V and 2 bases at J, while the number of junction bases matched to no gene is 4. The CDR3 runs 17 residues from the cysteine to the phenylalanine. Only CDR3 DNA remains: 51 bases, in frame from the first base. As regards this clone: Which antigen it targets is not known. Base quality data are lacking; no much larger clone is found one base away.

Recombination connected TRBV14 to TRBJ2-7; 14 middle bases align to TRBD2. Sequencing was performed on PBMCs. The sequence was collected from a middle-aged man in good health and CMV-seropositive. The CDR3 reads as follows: CASSQVPGLAGAYEQYF. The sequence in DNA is TGTGCCAGCAGCCAAGTCCCGGGACTAGCGGGAGCCTACGAGCAGTACTTC.